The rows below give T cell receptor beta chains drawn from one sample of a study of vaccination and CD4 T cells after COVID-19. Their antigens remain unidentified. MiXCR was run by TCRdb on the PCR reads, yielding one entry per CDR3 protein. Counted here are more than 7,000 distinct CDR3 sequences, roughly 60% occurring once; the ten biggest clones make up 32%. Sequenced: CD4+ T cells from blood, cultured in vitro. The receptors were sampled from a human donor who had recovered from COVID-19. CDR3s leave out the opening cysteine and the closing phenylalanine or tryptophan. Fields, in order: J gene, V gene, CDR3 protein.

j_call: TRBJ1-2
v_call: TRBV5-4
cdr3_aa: ASSLQGRPLYGYT

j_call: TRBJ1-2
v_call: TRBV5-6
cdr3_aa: ASSLGGEVGYGYT

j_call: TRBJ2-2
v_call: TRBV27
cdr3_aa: ASRLAGGPGELF

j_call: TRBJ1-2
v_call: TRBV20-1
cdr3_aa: SARRGLEDGYT

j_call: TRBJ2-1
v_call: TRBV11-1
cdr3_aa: ASSPNQLTSGGDNEQF

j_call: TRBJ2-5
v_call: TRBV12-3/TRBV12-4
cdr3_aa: ASSSGQPQETQY

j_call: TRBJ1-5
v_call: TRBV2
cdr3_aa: ASKGLPDQPQH

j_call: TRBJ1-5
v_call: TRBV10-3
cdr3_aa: AISFGAPGNQPQH

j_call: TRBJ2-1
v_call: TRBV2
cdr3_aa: ASNNRDRDNEQF

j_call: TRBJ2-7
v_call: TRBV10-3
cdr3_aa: AVRGGVYEQY

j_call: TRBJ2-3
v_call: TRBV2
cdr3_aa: ASSGTGGGTDTQY

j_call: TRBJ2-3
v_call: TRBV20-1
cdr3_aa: SARVWVDGVTDTQY

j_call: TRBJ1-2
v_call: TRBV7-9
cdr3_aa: ASKRGTGEAGGYT

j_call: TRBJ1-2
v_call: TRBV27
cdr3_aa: ASSLSGGYGYT

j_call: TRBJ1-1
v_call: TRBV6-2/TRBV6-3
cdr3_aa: ASRLDGNTEAF

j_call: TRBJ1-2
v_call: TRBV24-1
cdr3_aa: ATSDITGNYGYT

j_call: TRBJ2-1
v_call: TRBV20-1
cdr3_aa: SARTSGINEQF

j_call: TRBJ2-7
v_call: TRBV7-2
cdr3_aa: ASSFMTGTTYEQY

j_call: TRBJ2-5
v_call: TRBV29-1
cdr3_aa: SAKRDRAKVRETQY

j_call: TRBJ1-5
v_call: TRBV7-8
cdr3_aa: ASRVRDQSQPQH

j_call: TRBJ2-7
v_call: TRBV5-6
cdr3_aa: ASSLITGDRGTSYEQY

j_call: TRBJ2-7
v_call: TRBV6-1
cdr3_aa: ASRQGGTGVSYEQY

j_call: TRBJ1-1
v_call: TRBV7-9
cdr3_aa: ASSLRTGKGGTEAF

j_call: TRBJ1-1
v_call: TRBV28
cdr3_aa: ASIEGMNTEAF

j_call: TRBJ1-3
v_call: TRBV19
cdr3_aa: ASSTPGNTIY

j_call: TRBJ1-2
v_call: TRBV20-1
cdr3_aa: SARAPQDPYGYT

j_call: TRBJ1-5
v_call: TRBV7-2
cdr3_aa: ASSVRGNQPQH

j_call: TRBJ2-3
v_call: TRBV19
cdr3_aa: ASSLTSGRITDTQY